These 25 T cell receptor beta chains share one sample of origin, sequenced in a study of beta chain features in type 1 diabetes. Whole-study findings and limits: Shorter TCRB CDR3s, moderately but significantly so, were found in Type 1 diabetes patients in all four CD4+ subsets.

Isolated RNA was reverse transcribed in full, so expressed TCRB transcripts were sequenced. Method: immunoSEQ multiplex PCR; TCRdb's copy keeps in-frame clones and lacks some. The data contain about 120,000 clones, roughly 15% of them singletons. Their cognate antigens are unknown. The material sequenced was central memory CD4+ T cells from blood. Receptors originate from a man in his thirties or forties with type 1 diabetes.

Concerning this clone: The junction departs from germline at one end; a sequencing error may be responsible. J is TRBJ2-1 and V is TRBV7-7; 9 bases line up with TRBD2. The CDR3 contains 15 residues. Germline values: CDR1 SSHAT, CDR2 FNYEAQ (reference sequence). CDR3 protein: CASSASAGLAGEQFF. The CDR3, as DNA: TGTGCTAGCAGCGCATCGGCAGGGCTAGCGGGGGAGCAGTTCTTC.

There are a few counts of this clone. This chain connects TRBV29-1 to TRBJ2-1; 7 nucleotides agree with TRBD1. V gave up 6 bases and J gave up 6 bases; unmatched junction bases: 11. The CDR3 runs to 14 residues. In germline, CDR1 is SQVTM, CDR2 ANQGSEA. Written as DNA, the CDR3 is TGCAGCGTCGAGAAGGGGGCATTCGGCAATGAGCAGTTCTTC. This gives the protein CSVEKGAFGNEQFF.

This chain connects TRBV19 to TRBJ1-1, with 9 bases lining up with TRBD1. Germline trimming cut 4 bases from V and 1 base from J; bases unmatched to any gene: 13. Germline lookup yields CDR1 LNHDA and CDR2 SQIVND (reference sequence). The CDR3 totals 18 residues. The CDR3 sequence is CASSRDRDLIRRNTEAFF. CDR3 DNA: TGTGCCAGTAGTAGGGACAGGGACCTAATTAGAAGGAACACTGAAGCTTTCTTT.

The V call is TRBV6-5, the J call TRBJ1-4, with 7 bases fitting TRBD1. This CDR3 comprises 14 residues. Germline loops: CDR1 MNHEY, CDR2 SVGAGI. V lost 5 bases, J lost 3 bases, and 3 bases stayed unmatched. The CDR3, as DNA: TGTGCCAGCAGTCCAGGGACAGCTAATGAAAAACTGTTTTTT. Protein sequence: CASSPGTANEKLFF.

This clone has more than one count but fewer than ten. V and J are TRBV28 and TRBJ2-3; D is unclear. This CDR3 spans 15 amino acids. Germline V lookup: CDR1 MDHEN, CDR2 SYDVKM. V gave up 8 bases and J gave up 0 bases, with 15 bases separating them. The CDR3 bases are TGTGCCAGCGGCCTACCAGCGACGAGCACAGATACGCAGTATTTT. It is translated as CASGLPATSTDTQYF.

This chain links TRBV7-2 with TRBJ1-2; TRBD1 is a possible D gene (5 bases). Germline V gene lookup returns CDR1 SGHTA and CDR2 FQGNSA. The CDR3 extends over 15 amino acids. V dropped 0 bases and J dropped 3 bases, with 11 bases sitting between them. The DNA for the CDR3 is TGTGCCAGCAGCTTAGCGCAGGGACGGTACTATGGCTACACCTTC. It codes for CASSLAQGRYYGYTF.

There are a few counts of this clone. The chain links TRBV30 to TRBJ2-1, with D uncertain. The CDR3 sequence is 15 residues long. Looked up from germline, CDR1 is GTSNPN and CDR2 is SVGIG (reference sequence). Deletions cut 5 bases from V and 7 bases from J, with 21 bases between. The CDR3 nucleotides are TGTGCCTGGGGGGATCCGTGGGCGGCGCGGAATGAGCAGTTCTTC. Translation: CAWGDPWAARNEQFF.

The chain combines TRBV5-1 with TRBJ2-1, with 8 bases identical to TRBD2. This CDR3 is built from 14 residues. Germline loops: CDR1 SGHRS, CDR2 YFSETQ. J lost 7 bases, V lost 9 bases, and 12 bases had no gene match. CDR3: CATGHGGAGNEQFF. The CDR3 nucleotides read TGCGCCACCGGACACGGGGGGGCCGGGAATGAGCAGTTCTTC.

The gene calls are TRBV7-2 and TRBJ2-3; TRBD1 is a possible D gene (5 bases). This CDR3 is 18 amino acids long. Trimming removed 0 bases at V and 2 bases at J, with 18 bases between. The germline V gene has CDR1 SGHTA and CDR2 FQGNSA. The CDR3 reads CASSLAPDSLQATDTQYF. CDR3 nucleotide sequence: TGTGCCAGCAGCTTAGCCCCCGATTCGTTACAGGCCACAGATACGCAGTATTTT.

The table lists this clone with many counts. CDR3 in DNA: TGTGCCAGCAGCTTGGAGAGGGCAGTACGTAGCACAGATACGCAGTATTTT. This translates into CASSLERAVRSTDTQYF. This chain connects TRBV5-8 to TRBJ2-3; TRBD2 is a possible D gene (5 bases). Trimming removed 0 bases at V and 0 bases at J, with 14 bases between. The CDR3 contains 17 residues. In germline, CDR1 is SGHTS, CDR2 YDEGEE.

This clone was recorded a few times. This sequence joins TRBV12-5 and TRBJ2-3; 10 positions match TRBD2. J lost 4 bases, V lost 5 bases, and 15 bases had no gene match. Germline V CDR1 and CDR2: LGHNT, FRNRAP. The CDR3 is made up of 18 amino acids. CDR3 DNA sequence: TGTGCTAGTGGTCCTCACTACCTAACTAGCGGGGTTGCAGATACGCAGTATTTT. Protein: CASGPHYLTSGVADTQYF.

This clone was counted a few times. The chain links TRBV2 to TRBJ2-7; D is possibly TRBD2 (6 bases). Trimming left V 6 bases short and J 2 bases short, with 17 bases between. The CDR3 is 15 residues long. Germline V CDR1 and CDR2: SNHLY, FYNNEI. The CDR3 spells CASRAYRGSAYEQYF. The CDR3 bases are TGTGCCAGCAGGGCGTACCGGGGGAGCGCCTACGAGCAGTACTTC.

This clone was observed many times. The chain couples TRBV5-6 to TRBJ2-1; TRBD2 is a possible D gene (5 bases). The CDR3 is made up of 15 amino acids. Deletions cut 2 bases from V and 4 bases from J, with 13 bases between. Per germline, CDR1 SGHDT and CDR2 YYEEEE. The CDR3 DNA reads as TGTGCCAGCAGCTTTTCTGGACTGCCATACAATGAGCAGTTCTTC. It is translated as CASSFSGLPYNEQFF.

The chain recombines TRBV5-1 with TRBJ2-1; maybe TRBD1 (6 bases). V dropped 4 bases and J dropped 8 bases, with 13 bases sitting between them. This CDR3 has 13 residues. Germline V gene lookup returns CDR1 SGHRS and CDR2 YFSETQ. CDR3 in DNA: TGCGCCAGCAGCGGCGCGAAGGGGGATGAGCAGTTCTTC. Translation gives CASSGAKGDEQFF.

This chain connects TRBV29-1 to TRBJ2-5; TRBD2 matches 12 bases. V was clipped by 7 bases and J by 8 bases; unmatched bases: 11. The CDR3 is made up of 14 amino acids. Looked up from germline, CDR1 is SQVTM and CDR2 is ANQGSEA. In nucleotides, the CDR3 is TGCAGCGCCGGCCCCCCTAGCGGGGGGGCCACCCAGTACTTC. Translated: CSAGPPSGGATQYF. Based on the CDR3 plus reference TRBV29-1 and TRBJ2-5, the full variable domain is SAVISQKPSRDICQRGTSLTIQCQVDSQVTMMFWYRQQPGQSLTLIATANQGSEATYESGFVIDKFPISRPNLTFSTLTVSNMSPEDSSIYLCSAGPPSGGATQYFGPGTRLLVL.

The CDR3, as DNA: TGTGCCAGCGACAGGGACCATAGCACAGATACGCAGTATTTT. Translating it yields CASDRDHSTDTQYF. The genes are TRBV5-5 and TRBJ2-3; 7 bases fit TRBD1. CDR1 is SGHKS, CDR2 YYEKEE, per germline (reference sequence). The length of the CDR3 is 14 residues. J lost 0 bases, V lost 7 bases, and 5 bases had no gene match.

There are a few counts of this clone. The chain employs TRBV7-9 and TRBJ2-3; D is uncertain. The CDR3 extends over 15 amino acids. Germline CDR1 and CDR2: SEHNR and FQNEAQ (reference sequence). Trimming shortened V by 5 bases and J by 0 bases, and 12 bases separated the two germline ends. CDR3 DNA sequence: TGTGCCAGCAGCCAATTGGCTTCTAGCACAGATACGCAGTATTTT. Translated: CASSQLASSTDTQYF. Based on the CDR3 plus reference TRBV7-9 and TRBJ2-3, the full variable domain is DTGVSQNPRHKITKRGQNVTFRCDPISEHNRLYWYRQTLGQGPEFLTYFQNEAQLEKSRLLSDRFSAERPKGSFSTLEIQRTEQGDSAMYLCASSQLASSTDTQYFGPGTRLTVL.

This clone was seen a handful of times. J is TRBJ2-5 and V is TRBV5-1; 11 bases line up with TRBD2. From germline, CDR1 is SGHRS and CDR2 YFSETQ. J lost 7 bases, V lost 4 bases, and 6 bases had no gene match. CDR3 size: 14 residues. The CDR3 region is CASSEGLAGGTQYF. DNA for the CDR3: TGCGCCAGCAGCGAAGGACTAGCGGGTGGGACCCAGTACTTC.

This clone was recorded many times. The chain carries TRBV5-1 and TRBJ1-6; D call uncertain. The CDR3 spans 12 residues. Looked up from germline, CDR1 is SGHRS and CDR2 is YFSETQ. V shed 4 bases and J shed 10 bases, with 9 bases lying between them. CDR3 sequence (DNA): TGCGCCAGCAGCCCTACCGGGTCACCCCTCCACTTT. Its protein is CASSPTGSPLHF.

The chain's CDR3 is CASRLLGLGDETQYF. The CDR3 DNA reads TGCGCCAGCAGACTATTGGGACTAGGAGATGAGACCCAGTACTTC. The J gene is TRBJ2-5, the V gene TRBV5-1, with 8 positions matching TRBD2. The CDR3 runs 15 residues. Germline V lookup: CDR1 SGHRS, CDR2 YFSETQ. The trim removed 5 bases at V and 5 bases at J, leaving 11 bases unmatched.

The table lists this clone with a few counts. This sequence joins TRBV5-6 and TRBJ2-5, with D uncertain. The CDR3 has 11 residues. The germline V and J ends were trimmed by 1 base and 4 bases, with 2 bases remaining between them. CDR1 is SGHDT and CDR2 is YYEEEE in the germline V gene. Here the CDR3 DNA reads TGTGCCAGCAGCTTGAGAGAGACCCAGTACTTC. Amino acid sequence: CASSLRETQYF.

This clone came up a few times. The CDR3 sequence: CASSADRDTEAFF. The CDR3 nucleotides are TGTGCCAGCAGCGCGGACAGGGACACTGAAGCTTTCTTT. This chain links TRBV6-4 with TRBJ1-1; the match to TRBD1 covers 8 bases. Germline V gene lookup returns CDR1 MRHNA and CDR2 SNTAGT. The length of the CDR3 is 13 residues. Trimming took 6 bases from V and 3 from J; bases not matched to a gene: 3.

The chain employs TRBV6-5 and TRBJ2-7; D is perhaps TRBD1 (5 bases). There are 14 residues in the CDR3. The ends were cut back, 5 bases at V and 1 base at J, with 12 bases in the middle. Per the germline V gene, CDR1 is MNHEY and CDR2 is SVGAGI. CDR3 DNA sequence: TGTGCCAGCAGTGACAGTGTCCCTTCCTACGAGCAGTACTTC. This encodes CASSDSVPSYEQYF.

In its sample, this clone was seen many times. The rearrangement uses TRBV21-1 and TRBJ2-1; the table's D call TRBD1 went unverified against the DNA. TRBV21-1 is classified as a pseudogene. This CDR3 has 13 residues. The CDR3, as DNA: TGTGCCAGCAGCCGTAAGGATAGGGCAGGGCCGTTCTTC. It translates to CASSRKDRAGPFF.

This clone has only a few counts. The chain joins TRBV5-4 to TRBJ1-2; tentatively, D is TRBD1 (6 bases). Germline V gene sequence: CDR1 SGHNT, CDR2 YYREEE (reference sequence). V dropped 0 bases and J dropped 6 bases, with 9 bases sitting between them. The length of the CDR3 is 13 residues. Here the CDR3 reads CASSLDRADGYTF. As DNA, the CDR3 is TGTGCCAGCAGCTTGGACAGGGCAGATGGCTACACCTTC.